One and the same sample provided the 31 T cell receptor beta chains below, sequenced in a study of cytomegalovirus exposure and HLA in healthy donors. 60 Vbeta and 13 Jbeta primers were used in PCR. The repertoire was sequenced with immunoSEQ multiplex PCR; TCRdb's copy has only in-frame clones and lacks some. Here the sample spans 150,000 to 200,000 clones, 70% to 75% being singletons. Sequenced: PBMCs. The receptors were gathered from a man aged 18-30 years in good health and CMV-seropositive.

CDR3 region: CASSASGLAGSTDTQYF. CDR3 in DNA: TGTGCCAGCAGCGCATCCGGACTAGCGGGGAGCACAGATACGCAGTATTTT. V is TRBV13 and J is TRBJ2-3, with TRBD2 matching over 12 bases. The CDR3 contains 17 residues. The germline gives CDR1 PRHDT, CDR2 FYEKMQ (reference sequence). V was pared by 5 bases and J by 0 bases, with 6 bases of the junction left unmatched.

The rearrangement links TRBV7-2 to TRBJ1-5, with D unclear. Germline V gene sequence: CDR1 SGHTA, CDR2 FQGNSA. The CDR3 covers 13 residues. Between the trimmed V and J ends, which lost 2 bases and 5 bases, there was a span of 7 bases. The CDR3 DNA is TGTGCCAGCAGCTTATTGGGAGATCAGCCCCAGCATTTT. Residues: CASSLLGDQPQHF.

This clone came up a few times. The chain has TRBV6-5 and TRBJ2-3; 7 nucleotides agree with TRBD2. Germline CDR1 MNHEY, CDR2 SVGAGI. J was trimmed by 7 bases and V by 2 bases; bases with no gene match: 6. The CDR3 extends over 14 amino acids. The CDR3 nucleotides read TGTGCCAGCAGTTACGGAGCGGGAAAGTATACGCAGTATTTT. Its protein product is CASSYGAGKYTQYF.

The J gene is TRBJ1-1, the V gene TRBV5-4; D is uncertain. The CDR3 extends over 14 amino acids. The germline CDR1 and CDR2 sequences are SGHNT and YYREEE (reference sequence). V lost 0 bases, J lost 5 bases, and 11 bases lay in between. DNA for the CDR3: TGTGCCAGCAGCTTGGGGCAGTGGGAGACTGAAGCTTTCTTT. Translated: CASSLGQWETEAFF. Combining the CDR3 with reference TRBV5-4 and TRBJ1-1 gives the whole variable domain ETGVTQSPTHLIKTRGQQVTLRCSSQSGHNTVSWYQQALGQGPQFIFQYYREEENGRGNFPPRFSGLQFPNYSSELNVNALELDDSALYLCASSLGQWETEAFFGQGTRLTVV.

This clone has a handful of counts. The rearrangement joins TRBV6-1 to TRBJ1-2, with unresolved D. Germline loops: CDR1 MNHNS, CDR2 SASEGT. Trimming removed 7 bases from V and 5 bases from J, with 14 bases in between. CDR3 length: 13 residues. DNA of the CDR3: TGTGCCAGCACCAGTTCCGGGAGTTATGGCTACACCTTC. It yields the protein CASTSSGSYGYTF.

The rearrangement joins TRBV4-1 to TRBJ1-2, with 8 bases identical to TRBD1. Germline V CDR1 and CDR2: MGHRA, YSYEKL. This CDR3 region has 15 residues. After removal of 2 bases from V and 8 bases from J, the junction contained 10 bases not matched to a gene. The CDR3 spells CASSQSPRGHVGYTF. In nucleotides, the CDR3 is TGCGCCAGCAGCCAAAGTCCCAGGGGGCATGTCGGCTACACCTTC.

This clone was detected a few times. The chain joins TRBV5-1 to TRBJ1-1; 9 bases are a match to TRBD1. With V trimmed by 4 bases and J by 4 bases, 8 bases remained unmatched. Germline CDR1 reads SGHRS; CDR2 reads YFSETQ. This CDR3 comprises 15 residues. CDR3 amino acids: CASSTTQGAGTEAFF. CDR3 DNA sequence: TGCGCCAGCAGCACAACACAGGGGGCCGGCACTGAAGCTTTCTTT.

V and J are TRBV5-4 and TRBJ2-2; 7 bases agree with TRBD1. Germline V lookup: CDR1 SGHNT, CDR2 YYREEE (reference sequence). The junction had 9 bases not matched to a gene; V was cut back by 4 bases and J by 0 bases. CDR3 size: 17 residues. CDR3 residues: CASSTQQGPANTGELFF. The CDR3 coding sequence is TGTGCCAGCAGCACTCAACAGGGGCCGGCGAACACCGGGGAGCTGTTTTTT.

This clone was counted between two and nine times. The chain recombines TRBV28 with TRBJ1-2; D unresolved. CDR1 is MDHEN, CDR2 SYDVKM, per germline. The CDR3 has 13 residues. V lost 3 bases and J lost 7, with 12 bases in between. The DNA of the CDR3 is TGTGCCAGCAGTTTTCCGCTGGGAGGTGGCTACACCTTC. Its translation is CASSFPLGGGYTF.

The rearrangement uses TRBV9 and TRBJ2-5, with a possible D match to TRBD1 (6 bases). Germline CDR1 SGDLS, CDR2 YYNGEE. This CDR3 has 13 amino acids. V shed 4 bases and J shed 1 base, with 8 bases lying between them. CDR3 residues: CASSTGPQETQYF. DNA of the CDR3: TGTGCCAGCAGCACAGGGCCCCAAGAGACCCAGTACTTC.

J is TRBJ1-5 and V is TRBV6-6, with TRBD1 as a possible D gene (6 bases). Germline V gives CDR1 MNHNY, CDR2 SVGAGI (reference sequence). Trimming removed 6 bases from V and 0 bases from J, with 12 bases in between. The CDR3 consists of 15 residues. Here the CDR3 reads CASRPGTISNQPQHF. CDR3 nucleotides: TGTGCCAGCAGGCCCGGGACAATTAGCAATCAGCCCCAGCATTTT.

The chain employs TRBV25-1 and TRBJ1-2; 7 bases are a match to TRBD1. The V and J ends lost 2 bases and 4 bases, in that order; junction bases with no gene match: 16. This CDR3 is 18 amino acids long. From germline, CDR1 is MGHDK and CDR2 SYGVNS. The CDR3 loop reads CASSEMGTVPLVGYGYTF. CDR3 nucleotides: TGTGCCAGCAGTGAAATGGGGACAGTACCCCTCGTAGGCTATGGCTACACCTTC.

This clone was recorded only once. J is TRBJ2-3 and V is TRBV6-1; 11 bases are shared with TRBD1. Germline CDR1 reads MNHNS; CDR2 reads SASEGT. The V segment lost 4 bases and the J segment 4 bases; nucleotides outside the gene matches: 4. This CDR3 contains 15 residues. CDR3 coding DNA: TGTGCCAGCAGTGCCCGGACAGGGGGCGCAGATACGCAGTATTTT. Its protein is CASSARTGGADTQYF.

This clone was recorded only once. Its ends do not fully match the called genes, so a read error is possible. The chain recombines TRBV4-1 with TRBJ1-1, with a possible D match to TRBD1 (6 bases). The germline V gene has CDR1 MGHRA and CDR2 YSYEKL. The CDR3 runs 16 residues. The CDR3 DNA follows: TGCGCCAGCAGCCAAGCCCGAGGGCAGGGGAACACTGAAGATTTCTTT. Translation gives CASSQARGQGNTEDFF.

This clone was observed a handful of times. The chain links TRBV9 to TRBJ1-2; perhaps TRBD1 as D (6 bases). Germline V gene data show CDR1 as SGDLS and CDR2 as YYNGEE. Trimming took 4 bases from V and 4 from J, leaving 20 bases between them. The CDR3 loop spans 16 amino acids. CDR3 nucleotides: TGTGCCAGCAGCTCCCCTAGGGACATGCAACTCTATGGCTACACCTTC. It translates to CASSSPRDMQLYGYTF.

This chain connects TRBV27 to TRBJ2-5; D possibly corresponds to TRBD2 (5 bases). V lost 3 bases and J 5 bases, leaving 13 bases between the germline ends. The CDR3 is made up of 14 amino acids. Germline V CDR1 and CDR2: MNHEY, SMNVEV (reference sequence). As DNA, the CDR3 is TGTGCCAGCAGTTTGGCCGGGAATTGGGAGACCCAGTACTTC. Its translation: CASSLAGNWETQYF.

The rearrangement joins TRBV10-3 to TRBJ1-2; 7 positions agree with TRBD1. Germline V gene data show CDR1 as ENHRY and CDR2 as SYGVKD. This CDR3 spans 13 amino acids. The J segment lost 6 bases and the V segment lost 4 bases, leaving 5 bases of the junction unmatched. The CDR3 sequence: CAISATGRNGYTF. DNA of the CDR3: TGTGCCATCAGTGCGACAGGGAGGAATGGCTACACCTTC.

The chain combines TRBV29-1 with TRBJ2-1, with 9 nucleotides matching TRBD2. This CDR3 comprises 13 residues. Germline V gene lookup returns CDR1 SQVTM and CDR2 ANQGSEA. DNA of the CDR3: TGCAGTCGGGGCGGGAGGGCTATCGATGAGCAGTTCTTC. This sequence encodes CSRGGRAIDEQFF.

This chain joins TRBV5-1 and TRBJ1-1; 9 nucleotides line up with TRBD1. V lost 6 bases and J lost 2; bases outside the gene matches: 5. This CDR3 contains 14 residues. Germline CDR1 SGHRS, CDR2 YFSETQ. Written as DNA, the CDR3 is TGCGCCAGCACCGCGGGACAGGGTAACACTGAAGCTTTCTTT. Encoded protein: CASTAGQGNTEAFF.

The chain recombines TRBV28 with TRBJ1-1; TRBD1 might be the D (5 bases). The CDR3 length is 14 residues. CDR1 is MDHEN, CDR2 SYDVKM, per germline. With 10 bases removed from V and 11 bases from J, the gap between germline ends came to 26 bases. The CDR3 protein is CATTFSSTPGRAFF. The DNA for the CDR3 is TGTGCCACTACATTTAGTTCCACCCCAGGGCGTGCTTTCTTT.

This clone came up a few times. V is TRBV14 and J is TRBJ2-1, with a possible D match to TRBD2 (5 bases). This CDR3 region has 17 residues. The germline V and J ends were trimmed by 0 bases and 6 bases, with 18 bases remaining between them. Looked up from germline, CDR1 is SGHDN and CDR2 is FVKESK. As DNA, the CDR3 is TGTGCCAGCAGCCAAGAACGGGGATTGGTAATCCGCAATGAGCAGTTCTTC. Translation gives CASSQERGLVIRNEQFF.

This clone was detected only a few times. The chain uses TRBV4-1 and TRBJ2-2, with TRBD2 matching 9 bases. CDR1 MGHRA and CDR2 YSYEKL come from the germline V gene. Unmatched junction bases numbered 4, after V lost 1 base and J lost 4 bases. CDR3 length: 16 residues. CDR3 bases: TGCGCCAGCAGCCAAGCAGGCGGGAGGGGCACCGGGGAGCTGTTTTTT. It specifies CASSQAGGRGTGELFF.

The chain joins TRBV9 to TRBJ2-2; tentative D call: TRBD1 (5 bases). With 4 bases removed from V and 2 bases from J, the gap between germline ends came to 15 bases. CDR3 size: 16 residues. Germline CDR1 SGDLS, CDR2 YYNGEE. CDR3 protein: CASSLGADSNTGELFF. The CDR3 DNA reads TGTGCCAGCAGCCTTGGGGCAGATAGTAACACCGGGGAGCTGTTTTTT.

V gene TRBV11-2 combines with J gene TRBJ2-5, with TRBD2 matching over 8 bases. Germline trimming cut 3 bases from V and 4 bases from J; bases unmatched to any gene: 4. CDR1 SGHAT and CDR2 FQNNGV come from the germline V gene. The CDR3 runs 14 residues. CDR3 bases: TGTGCCAGCAGCTTGAGTCTAGCGGGAGAGACCCAGTACTTC. It translates to CASSLSLAGETQYF.

This clone was picked up one time. The rearrangement joins TRBV30 to TRBJ1-2; TRBD1 matches at 10 bases. J lost 6 bases, V lost 0 bases, and 1 base had no gene match. The V gene's germline CDR1 is GTSNPN and CDR2 SVGIG (reference sequence). This CDR3 has 13 amino acids. The CDR3 loop is CAWSVGTGDGYTF. Here the CDR3 DNA reads TGTGCCTGGAGTGTAGGGACAGGGGATGGCTACACCTTC.

V is TRBV7-8 and J is TRBJ2-7, with 9 bases fitting TRBD1. Germline CDR1 is SGHVS and CDR2 is FQNEAQ. V shed 9 bases and J 7 bases; nucleotides not matched to a gene: 10. The CDR3 loop spans 13 amino acids. Here the CDR3 reads CARPKQGAHEQYV. CDR3 nucleotides: TGTGCCAGGCCTAAACAGGGGGCGCATGAGCAGTACGTC.

The rearrangement uses TRBV5-1 and TRBJ1-1; D is possibly TRBD1 (6 bases). There are 14 residues in the CDR3. Trimming took 3 bases from V and 4 from J, leaving 13 bases between them. The germline gives CDR1 SGHRS, CDR2 YFSETQ. The CDR3 sequence: CASSSGEPGTEAFF. The DNA of the CDR3 is TGCGCCAGCAGCTCAGGGGAGCCGGGCACTGAAGCTTTCTTT.

The chain recombines TRBV28 with TRBJ1-1; 7 nucleotides match TRBD1. Trimming cost V 11 bases and J 1 base; bases outside gene matches: 7. The CDR3 runs 13 residues. Per the germline V gene, CDR1 is MDHEN and CDR2 is SYDVKM. CDR3 DNA sequence: TGTGCCGCAGGGGGAACACCGAACACTGAAGCTTTCTTT. Encoded protein: CAAGGTPNTEAFF.

J is TRBJ1-2 and V is TRBV4-2; TRBD1 agrees at 8 bases. The CDR3 loop spans 18 amino acids. Germline CDR1 is LGHNA and CDR2 is YNFKEQ. After removal of 1 base from V and 5 bases from J, the junction contained 15 bases not matched to a gene. The DNA of the CDR3 is TGTGCCAGCAGCCAAGCGACGACAGGGGACGGAGGCACTTATGGCTACACCTTC. Translation: CASSQATTGDGGTYGYTF.

This CDR3 reads CASSLDRQGAFGYTF. For the CDR3, the DNA is TGCGCCAGCAGCTTGGATCGACAGGGGGCGTTTGGCTACACCTTC. V is TRBV5-1 and J is TRBJ1-2; 10 nucleotides align to TRBD1. This CDR3 spans 15 amino acids. J lost 7 bases, V lost 0 bases, and 6 bases had no gene match. CDR1 SGHRS and CDR2 YFSETQ come from the germline V gene.

This clone was seen just once. The V gene is TRBV7-8, the J gene TRBJ2-3, with a tentative D call TRBD1 (7 bases). The CDR3 runs to 16 residues. Germline V gene lookup returns CDR1 SGHVS and CDR2 FQNEAQ. The V gene lost 1 base and the J gene lost 0 bases, with 11 bases spanning the gap. The CDR3 bases are TGTGCCAGCAGCTTAGTGACAGGGACTAGCACAGATACGCAGTATTTT. As protein: CASSLVTGTSTDTQYF.